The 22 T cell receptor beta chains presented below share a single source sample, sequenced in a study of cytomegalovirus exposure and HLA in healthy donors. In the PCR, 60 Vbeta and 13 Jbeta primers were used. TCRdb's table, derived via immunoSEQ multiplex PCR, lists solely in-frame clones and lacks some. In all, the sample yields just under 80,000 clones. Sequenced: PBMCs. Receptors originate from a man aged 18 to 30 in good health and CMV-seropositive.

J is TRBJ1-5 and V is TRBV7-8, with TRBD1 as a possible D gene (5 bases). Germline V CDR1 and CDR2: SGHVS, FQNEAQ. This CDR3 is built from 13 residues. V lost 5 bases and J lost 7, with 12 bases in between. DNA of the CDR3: TGTGCCAGCAGCCAGGCCCAGGGACAGCCCCAGCATTTT. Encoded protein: CASSQAQGQPQHF.

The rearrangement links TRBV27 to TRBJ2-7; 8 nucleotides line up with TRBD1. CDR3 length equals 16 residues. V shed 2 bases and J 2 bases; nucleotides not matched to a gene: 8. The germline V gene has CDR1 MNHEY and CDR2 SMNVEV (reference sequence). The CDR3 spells CASSLMNGQGPYEQYF. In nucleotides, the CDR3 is TGTGCCAGCAGTTTAATGAATGGACAGGGTCCCTACGAGCAGTACTTC.

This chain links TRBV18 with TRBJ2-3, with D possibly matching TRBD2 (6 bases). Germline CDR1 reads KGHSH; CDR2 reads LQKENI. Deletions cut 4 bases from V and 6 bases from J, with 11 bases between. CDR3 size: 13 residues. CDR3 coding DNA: TGTGCCAGCTCACGGATAGGAGGGGATACGCAGTATTTT. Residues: CASSRIGGDTQYF.

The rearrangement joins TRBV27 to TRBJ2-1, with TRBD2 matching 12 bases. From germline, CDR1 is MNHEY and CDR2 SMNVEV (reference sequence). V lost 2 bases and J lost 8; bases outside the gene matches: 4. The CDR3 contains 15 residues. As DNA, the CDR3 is TGTGCCAGCAGTTTACTAGCGGGAGGGGGCGATGAGCAGTTCTTC. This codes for CASSLLAGGGDEQFF.

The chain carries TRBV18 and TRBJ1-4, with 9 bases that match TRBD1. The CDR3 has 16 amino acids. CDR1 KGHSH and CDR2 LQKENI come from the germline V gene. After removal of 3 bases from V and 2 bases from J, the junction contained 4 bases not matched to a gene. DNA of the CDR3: TGTGCCAGCTCACCCGGACAGGGGAGCACTAATGAAAAACTGTTTTTT. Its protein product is CASSPGQGSTNEKLFF.

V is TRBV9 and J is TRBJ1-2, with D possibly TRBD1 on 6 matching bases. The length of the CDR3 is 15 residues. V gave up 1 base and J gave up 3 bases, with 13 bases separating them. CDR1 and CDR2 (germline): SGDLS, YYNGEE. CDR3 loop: CASSVSFGGHYGYTF. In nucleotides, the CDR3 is TGTGCCAGCAGCGTAAGTTTCGGGGGGCACTATGGCTACACCTTC. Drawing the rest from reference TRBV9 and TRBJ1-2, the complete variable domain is DSGVTQTPKHLITATGQRVTLRCSPRSGDLSVYWYQQSLDQGLQFLIQYYNGEERAKGNILERFSAQQFPDLHSELNLSSLELGDSALYFCASSVSFGGHYGYTFGSGTRLTVV.

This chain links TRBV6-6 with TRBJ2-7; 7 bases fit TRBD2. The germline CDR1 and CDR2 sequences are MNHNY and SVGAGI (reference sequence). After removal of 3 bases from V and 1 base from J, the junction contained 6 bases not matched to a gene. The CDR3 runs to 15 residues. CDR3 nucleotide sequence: TGTGCCAGCAGTTATGAGGCTAGCGGTTCCTACGAGCAGTACTTC. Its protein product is CASSYEASGSYEQYF.

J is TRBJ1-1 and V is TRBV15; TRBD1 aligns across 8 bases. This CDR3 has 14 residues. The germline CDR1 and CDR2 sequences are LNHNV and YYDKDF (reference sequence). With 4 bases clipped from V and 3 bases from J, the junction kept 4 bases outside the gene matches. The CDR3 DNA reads TGTGCCACCAGCACCCGGACAGGGTACACTGAAGCTTTCTTT. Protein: CATSTRTGYTEAFF.

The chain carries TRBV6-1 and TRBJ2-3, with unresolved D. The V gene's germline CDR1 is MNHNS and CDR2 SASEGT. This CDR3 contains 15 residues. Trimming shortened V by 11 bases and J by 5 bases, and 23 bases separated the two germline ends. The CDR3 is CAASLPTTSGDTQYF. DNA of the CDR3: TGTGCCGCCTCATTGCCTACCACGAGTGGAGATACGCAGTATTTT.

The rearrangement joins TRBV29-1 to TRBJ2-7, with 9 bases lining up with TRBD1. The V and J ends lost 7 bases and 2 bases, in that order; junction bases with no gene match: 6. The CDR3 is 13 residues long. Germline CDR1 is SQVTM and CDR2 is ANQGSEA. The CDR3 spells CSAGQGTTYEQYF. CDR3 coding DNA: TGCAGCGCGGGACAGGGCACAACCTACGAGCAGTACTTC.

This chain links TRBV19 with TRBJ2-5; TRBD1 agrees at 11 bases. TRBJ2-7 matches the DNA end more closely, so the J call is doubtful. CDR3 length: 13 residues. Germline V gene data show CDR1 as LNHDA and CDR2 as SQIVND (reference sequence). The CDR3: CATSRTGGNEQYF. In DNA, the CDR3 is TGTGCCACCAGCCGGACAGGGGGCAACGAGCAGTACTTC.

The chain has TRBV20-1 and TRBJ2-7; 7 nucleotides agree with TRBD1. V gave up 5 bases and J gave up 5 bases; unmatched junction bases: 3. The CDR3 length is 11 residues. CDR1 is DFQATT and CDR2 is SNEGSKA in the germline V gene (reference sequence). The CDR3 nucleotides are TGCAGTGCTGAAACAGGGGACGAGCAGTACTTC. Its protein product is CSAETGDEQYF.

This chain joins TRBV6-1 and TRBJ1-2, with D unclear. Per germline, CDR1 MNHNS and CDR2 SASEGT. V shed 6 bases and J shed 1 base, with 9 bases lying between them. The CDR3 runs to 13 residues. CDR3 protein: CASRLDGNYGYTF. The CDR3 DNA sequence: TGTGCCAGCAGGCTAGACGGTAACTATGGCTACACCTTC.

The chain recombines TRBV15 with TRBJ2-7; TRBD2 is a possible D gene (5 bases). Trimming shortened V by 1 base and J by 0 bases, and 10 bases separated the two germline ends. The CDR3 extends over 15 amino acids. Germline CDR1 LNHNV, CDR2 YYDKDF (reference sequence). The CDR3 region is CATSRGGLLSYEQYF. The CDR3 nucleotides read TGTGCCACCAGCAGAGGTGGACTGCTCTCCTACGAGCAGTACTTC.

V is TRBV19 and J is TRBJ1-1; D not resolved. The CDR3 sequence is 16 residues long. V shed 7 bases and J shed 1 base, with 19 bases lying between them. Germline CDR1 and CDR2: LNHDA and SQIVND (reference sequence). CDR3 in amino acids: CASTHLLAESNTEAFF. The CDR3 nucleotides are TGTGCCAGTACCCACCTACTCGCGGAATCGAACACTGAAGCTTTCTTT.

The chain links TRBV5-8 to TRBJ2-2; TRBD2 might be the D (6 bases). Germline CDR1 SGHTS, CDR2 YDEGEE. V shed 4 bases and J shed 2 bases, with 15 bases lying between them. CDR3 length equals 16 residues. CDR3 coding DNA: TGTGCCAGCAGCCTAGCGCGAGATCCTAACACCGGGGAGCTGTTTTTT. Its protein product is CASSLARDPNTGELFF.

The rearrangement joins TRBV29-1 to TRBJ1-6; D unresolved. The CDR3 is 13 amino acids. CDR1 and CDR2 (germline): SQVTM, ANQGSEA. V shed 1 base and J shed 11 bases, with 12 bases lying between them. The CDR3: CSVEVDRGAPLHF. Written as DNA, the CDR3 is TGCAGCGTTGAAGTGGACCGGGGAGCACCCCTCCACTTT.

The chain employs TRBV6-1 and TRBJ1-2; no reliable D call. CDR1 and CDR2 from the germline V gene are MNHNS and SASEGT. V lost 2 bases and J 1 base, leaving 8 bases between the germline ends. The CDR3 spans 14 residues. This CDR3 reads CASSETGFNYGYTF. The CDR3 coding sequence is TGTGCCAGCAGTGAAACGGGTTTTAACTATGGCTACACCTTC.

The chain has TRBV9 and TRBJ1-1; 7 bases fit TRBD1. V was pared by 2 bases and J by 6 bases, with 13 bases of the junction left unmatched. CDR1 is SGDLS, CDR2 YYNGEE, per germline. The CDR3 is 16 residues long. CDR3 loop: CASSVVTGTHSAEAFF. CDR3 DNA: TGTGCCAGCAGCGTTGTGACAGGGACTCATTCGGCTGAAGCTTTCTTT.

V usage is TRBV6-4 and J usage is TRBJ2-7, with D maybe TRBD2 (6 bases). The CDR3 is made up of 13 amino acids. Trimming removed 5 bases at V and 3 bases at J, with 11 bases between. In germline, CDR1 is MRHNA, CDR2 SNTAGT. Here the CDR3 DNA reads TGTGCCAGCAGTTCTGGGCGGGGCTACGAGCAGTACTTC. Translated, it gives CASSSGRGYEQYF.

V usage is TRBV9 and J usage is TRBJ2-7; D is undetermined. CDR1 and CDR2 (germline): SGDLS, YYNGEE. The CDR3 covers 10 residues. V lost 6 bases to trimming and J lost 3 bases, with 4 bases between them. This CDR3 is CASILYEQYF. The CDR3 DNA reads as TGTGCCAGCATCCTCTACGAGCAGTACTTC.

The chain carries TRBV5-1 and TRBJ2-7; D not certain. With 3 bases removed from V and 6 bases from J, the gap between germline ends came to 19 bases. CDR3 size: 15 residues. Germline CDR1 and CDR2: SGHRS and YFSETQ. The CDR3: CASSYPHSTALEQYF. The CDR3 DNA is TGCGCCAGCAGCTATCCCCACTCAACCGCTCTCGAGCAGTACTTC.